Listed below are T cell receptor beta chains from one sample, sequenced in a study of cytomegalovirus exposure and HLA in healthy donors. The table came from immunoSEQ multiplex PCR; TCRdb's copy has only in-frame clones and leaves some out. The table includes around 160,000 clones, around 86% detected once. Sequenced input: PBMCs. The receptors derive from a man over 45 in good health and CMV-seropositive. CDR3s include the opening cysteine and the closing phenylalanine or tryptophan. Fields, in order: clone size, D gene, J gene, V gene, CDR3 DNA, CDR3 protein. The D gene is left open where the match is weak. Some rows have no size entry. The others give once, few or many, or a class for an expanded clone.

abundance: few; d_gene: TRBD1; j_gene: TRBJ2-1; v_gene: TRBV30; CDR3nt: TGTGCCTGGGACCGGGACAGGGGTCACAATGAGCAGTTCTTC; CDR3aa: CAWDRDRGHNEQFF
abundance: NA; d_gene: TRBD1; j_gene: TRBJ1-1; v_gene: TRBV6-5; CDR3nt: TGTGCCAGCCACACCGGGACAGTGAACACTGAAGCTTTCTTT; CDR3aa: CASHTGTVNTEAFF
abundance: NA; d_gene: TRBD1; j_gene: TRBJ1-3; v_gene: TRBV11-2; CDR3nt: TGTGCCAGCAGCTCATTACAGGGGTCTACTGGAAACACCATATATTTT; CDR3aa: CASSSLQGSTGNTIYF
abundance: NA; d_gene: NA; j_gene: TRBJ2-1; v_gene: TRBV11-2; CDR3nt: TGTGCCAGCAGCTTAGGTGGGGGCGTGGGTAATGAGCAGTTCTTC; CDR3aa: CASSLGGGVGNEQFF
abundance: NA; d_gene: TRBD1; j_gene: TRBJ1-2; v_gene: TRBV5-4; CDR3nt: TGTGCCAGCAGCCCAACAGGGGACTATGGCTACACCTTC; CDR3aa: CASSPTGDYGYTF
abundance: NA; d_gene: NA; j_gene: TRBJ1-5; v_gene: TRBV10-3; CDR3nt: TGTGCCATCAGTGAGGTTTTCGATCAGCCCCAGCATTTT; CDR3aa: CAISEVFDQPQHF
abundance: NA; d_gene: NA; j_gene: TRBJ2-2; v_gene: TRBV19; CDR3nt: TGTGCCAGTAGTTCCAGGAGGGGGCGCGGCACCGGGGAGCTGTTTTTT; CDR3aa: CASSSRRGRGTGELFF
abundance: NA; d_gene: NA; j_gene: TRBJ2-3; v_gene: TRBV7-3; CDR3nt: TGTGCCAGCAGTCCAAGGGGGAGTAGCACAGATACGCAGTATTTT; CDR3aa: CASSPRGSSTDTQYF
abundance: NA; d_gene: TRBD1; j_gene: TRBJ2-1; v_gene: TRBV7-9; CDR3nt: TGTGCCAGCAGCTCCTCGACGATTTTAGGGACAGGGGGCAATGAGCAGTTCTTC; CDR3aa: CASSSSTILGTGGNEQFF
abundance: once; d_gene: TRBD2; j_gene: TRBJ2-7; v_gene: TRBV13; CDR3nt: TGTGCCAGCAGCAAACCCACCCCATCTAGCGGGGGCTACGAGCAGTACTTC; CDR3aa: CASSKPTPSSGGYEQYF
abundance: NA; d_gene: TRBD1; j_gene: TRBJ1-1; v_gene: TRBV5-1; CDR3nt: TGCGCCAGCAGCACGACAGGGCTCCACACTGAAGCTTTCTTT; CDR3aa: CASSTTGLHTEAFF
abundance: NA; d_gene: NA; j_gene: TRBJ2-1; v_gene: TRBV4-3; CDR3nt: TGCGCCAGCAGCCAAGAAAAAGGGGGGGTGCGGGCAAACAATGAGCAGTTCTTC; CDR3aa: CASSQEKGGVRANNEQFF
abundance: NA; d_gene: TRBD2; j_gene: TRBJ2-2; v_gene: TRBV7-8; CDR3nt: TGTGCCAGCAGCAGCGGGACTAGCGGGAACACCGGGGAGCTGTTTTTT; CDR3aa: CASSSGTSGNTGELFF
abundance: NA; d_gene: NA; j_gene: TRBJ2-1; v_gene: TRBV28; CDR3nt: TGTGCCAGCAGTTTCCAGGGGCGTAACAATGAGCAGTTCTTC; CDR3aa: CASSFQGRNNEQFF
abundance: NA; d_gene: NA; j_gene: TRBJ1-3; v_gene: TRBV6-1; CDR3nt: TGTGCCAGCGGCGGGGGGGGGCAGGTGGGAAACACCATATATTTT; CDR3aa: CASGGGGQVGNTIYF
abundance: NA; d_gene: NA; j_gene: TRBJ2-1; v_gene: TRBV29-1; CDR3nt: TGCAGCGTTGTCCACGGGTTCTCCTACAATGAGCAGTTCTTC; CDR3aa: CSVVHGFSYNEQFF
abundance: once; d_gene: TRBD2; j_gene: TRBJ2-2; v_gene: TRBV6-1; CDR3nt: TGCGCCAGCAGTGAAATCGTAGGACTAGCGGGCCGCACCGGGGAGCTGTTTTTT; CDR3aa: CASSEIVGLAGRTGELFF
abundance: NA; d_gene: TRBD1; j_gene: TRBJ1-2; v_gene: TRBV27; CDR3nt: TGTGCCACCAAACAGGGGTCGGGGGGCTACACCTTC; CDR3aa: CATKQGSGGYTF
abundance: NA; d_gene: NA; j_gene: TRBJ1-1; v_gene: TRBV5-1; CDR3nt: TGCGCCAGCAGGGAGGGTCGGCCGGGTTTCACTGAAGCTTTCTTT; CDR3aa: CASREGRPGFTEAFF
abundance: NA; d_gene: NA; j_gene: TRBJ2-1; v_gene: TRBV4-1; CDR3nt: TGCGCCAGCAGCCAGACCCAGGGTAGGAATGAGCAGTTCTTC; CDR3aa: CASSQTQGRNEQFF
abundance: NA; d_gene: NA; j_gene: TRBJ2-1; v_gene: TRBV9; CDR3nt: TGTGCCAGCAGCGGGTGGCGGGGTAATGAGCAGTTCTTC; CDR3aa: CASSGWRGNEQFF
abundance: NA; d_gene: NA; j_gene: TRBJ2-5; v_gene: TRBV21-1; CDR3nt: TGTGCCAGCAGCCACCTAGGACAGGGGGCGCAAGAGACCCAGTACTTC; CDR3aa: CASSHLGQGAQETQYF
abundance: NA; d_gene: TRBD1; j_gene: TRBJ2-2; v_gene: TRBV9; CDR3nt: TGTGCCAGCAGCGTAGCTTGGCAGGGGGCCGGGGAGCTGTTTTTT; CDR3aa: CASSVAWQGAGELFF
abundance: NA; d_gene: NA; j_gene: TRBJ1-1; v_gene: TRBV5-1; CDR3nt: TGCGCCAGCAGACAGGGTGACTGGGACACTGAAGCTTTCTTT; CDR3aa: CASRQGDWDTEAFF